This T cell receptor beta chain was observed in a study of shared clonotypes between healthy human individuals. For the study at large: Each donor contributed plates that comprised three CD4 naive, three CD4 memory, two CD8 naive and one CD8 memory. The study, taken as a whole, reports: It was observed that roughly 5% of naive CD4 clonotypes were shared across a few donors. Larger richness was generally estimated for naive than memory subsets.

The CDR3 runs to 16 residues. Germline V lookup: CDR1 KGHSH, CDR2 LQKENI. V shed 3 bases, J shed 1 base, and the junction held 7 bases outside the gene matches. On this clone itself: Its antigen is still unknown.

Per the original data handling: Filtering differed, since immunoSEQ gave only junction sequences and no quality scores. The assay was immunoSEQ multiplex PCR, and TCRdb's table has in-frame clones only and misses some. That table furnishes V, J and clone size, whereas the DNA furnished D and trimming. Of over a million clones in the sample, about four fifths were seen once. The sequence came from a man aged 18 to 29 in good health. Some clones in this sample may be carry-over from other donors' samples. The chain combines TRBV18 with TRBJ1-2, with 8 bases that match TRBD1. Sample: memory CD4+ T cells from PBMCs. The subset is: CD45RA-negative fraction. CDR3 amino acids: CASSPDRVKNNYGYTF. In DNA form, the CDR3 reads TGTGCCAGCTCACCGGACAGGGTGAAAAATAACTATGGCTACACCTTC. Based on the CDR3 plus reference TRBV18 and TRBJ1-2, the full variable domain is NAGVMQNPRHLVRRRGQEARLRCSPMKGHSHVYWYRQLPEEGLKFMVYLQKENIIDESGMPKERFSAEFPKEGPSILRIQQVVRGDSAAYFCASSPDRVKNNYGYTFGSGTRLTVV.